The 5 T cell receptor beta chains reported below all come from one sample, sequenced in a study of patients and donors after allogeneic stem cell transplantation. TCRdb processed the RT-PCR reads anew with MiXCR; each CDR3 protein has one entry. Of roughly 140,000 distinct CDR3 sequences listed, 37% are singletons. The sample consisted of blood, either unsorted or a sorted T cell fraction (not recorded which). These receptors were obtained from a human donor who was either an allogeneic HSCT recipient or a stem cell or donor lymphocyte infusion donor (not recorded which). It is not recorded whose cells these are; they may come from a transplant donor.

The gene calls are TRBV20-1 and TRBJ1-4, with TRBD1 as a possible D gene (5 bases). Deletions cut 6 bases from V and 0 bases from J, with 17 bases between. The CDR3 covers 16 residues. CDR1 is DFQATT, CDR2 SNEGSKA, per germline (reference sequence). This chain's CDR3 is CSARRGEGPTNEKLFF. CDR3 nucleotides: TGCAGTGCACGAAGGGGAGAGGGGCCAACTAATGAAAAACTGTTTTTT.

This clonotype was recorded many times. The chain is built from TRBV3-1 and TRBJ1-1; 8 bases are shared with TRBD1. The CDR3 runs 14 residues. V lost 5 bases, J lost 5 bases, and 7 bases stayed unmatched. Per germline, CDR1 LGHDT and CDR2 YNNKEL (reference sequence). The CDR3 loop is CASSDQGAGTEAFF. CDR3 bases: TGTGCCAGCAGCGACCAGGGGGCCGGGACTGAAGCTTTCTTT.

The chain carries TRBV28 and TRBJ1-4, with a tentative D call TRBD1 (5 bases). Germline values: CDR1 MDHEN, CDR2 SYDVKM. This CDR3 has 14 amino acids. The V end lost 10 bases, the J end lost 4 bases, and 16 bases lay between the germline ends. The CDR3 sequence is CATRSQGGNEKLFF. The CDR3 DNA is TGTGCCACACGGAGCCAGGGCGGTAATGAAAAACTGTTTTTT.

The chain carries TRBV10-3 and TRBJ1-5; no firm D call. V lost 3 bases to trimming and J lost 5 bases, with 11 bases between them. The CDR3 loop spans 14 amino acids. CDR1 and CDR2 (germline): ENHRY, SYGVKD. Here the CDR3 DNA reads TGTGCCATCAGTGAACCCGGTAGTCATCAGCCCCAGCATTTT. It translates to CAISEPGSHQPQHF.

This clonotype was seen more than once but under ten times. The chain uses TRBV12-3 or TRBV12-4 and TRBJ2-3; 10 positions match TRBD2. The V gene end was trimmed by 0 bases and the J gene end by 4 bases; junction bases not matched to a gene: 4. This CDR3 is 16 amino acids long. The CDR3: CASSLAASGGPDTQYF. In nucleotides, the CDR3 is TGTGCCAGCAGTTTAGCCGCTAGCGGGGGCCCAGATACGCAGTATTTT.